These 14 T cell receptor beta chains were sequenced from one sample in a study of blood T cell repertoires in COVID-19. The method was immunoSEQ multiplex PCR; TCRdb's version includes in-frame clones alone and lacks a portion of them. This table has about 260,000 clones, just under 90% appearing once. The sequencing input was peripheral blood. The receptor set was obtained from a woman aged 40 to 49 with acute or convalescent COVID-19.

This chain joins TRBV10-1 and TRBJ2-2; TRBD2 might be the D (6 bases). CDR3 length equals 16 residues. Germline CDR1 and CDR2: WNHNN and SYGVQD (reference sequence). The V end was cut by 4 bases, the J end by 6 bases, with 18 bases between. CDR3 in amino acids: CASSGGTLRHAGELFF. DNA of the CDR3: TGCGCCAGCAGTGGGGGGACTCTACGGCACGCCGGGGAGCTGTTTTTT.

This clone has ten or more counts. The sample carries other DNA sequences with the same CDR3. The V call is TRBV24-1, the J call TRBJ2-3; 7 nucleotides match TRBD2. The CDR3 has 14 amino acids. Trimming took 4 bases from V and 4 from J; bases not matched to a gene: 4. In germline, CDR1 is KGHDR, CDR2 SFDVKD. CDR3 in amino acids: CATSDPGGSDTQYF. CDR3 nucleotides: TGTGCCACCAGTGACCCCGGGGGGTCAGATACGCAGTATTTT.

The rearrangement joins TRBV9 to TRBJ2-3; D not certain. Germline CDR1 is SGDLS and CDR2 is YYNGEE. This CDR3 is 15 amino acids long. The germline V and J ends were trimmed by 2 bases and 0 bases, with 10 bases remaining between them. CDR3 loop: CASSVSSSSTDTQYF. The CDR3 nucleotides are TGTGCCAGCAGCGTTAGCTCGAGTAGCACAGATACGCAGTATTTT.

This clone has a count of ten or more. The chain's CDR3 is CASSVGTVNTGELFF. CDR3 coding DNA: TGTGCCAGCAGCGTAGGGACAGTGAACACCGGGGAGCTGTTTTTT. The chain uses TRBV9 and TRBJ2-2, with D possibly TRBD1 on 6 matching bases. Germline loops: CDR1 SGDLS, CDR2 YYNGEE. CDR3 length equals 15 residues. The V gene lost 0 bases and the J gene lost 1 base, with 7 bases spanning the gap.

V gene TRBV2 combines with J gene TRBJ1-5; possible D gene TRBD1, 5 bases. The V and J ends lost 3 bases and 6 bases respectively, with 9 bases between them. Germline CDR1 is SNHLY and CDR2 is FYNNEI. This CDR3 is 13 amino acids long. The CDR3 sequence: CASSETASQPQHF. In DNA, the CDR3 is TGTGCCAGCAGTGAGACAGCTAGTCAGCCCCAGCATTTT.

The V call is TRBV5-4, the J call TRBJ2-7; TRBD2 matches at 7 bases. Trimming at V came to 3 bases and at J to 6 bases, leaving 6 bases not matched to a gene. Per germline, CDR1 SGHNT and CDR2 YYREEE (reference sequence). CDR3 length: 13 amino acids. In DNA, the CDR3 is TGTGCCAGCAGCTCCTGGGGGGGAGCCGAGCAGTACGTC. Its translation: CASSSWGGAEQYV.

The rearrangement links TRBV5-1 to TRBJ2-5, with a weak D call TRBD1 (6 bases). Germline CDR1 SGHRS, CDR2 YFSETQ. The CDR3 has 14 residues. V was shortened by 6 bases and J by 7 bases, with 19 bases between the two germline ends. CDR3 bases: TGCGCCAGCAATCCGGACAGCCGTGAGGGGACCCAGTACTTC. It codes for CASNPDSREGTQYF. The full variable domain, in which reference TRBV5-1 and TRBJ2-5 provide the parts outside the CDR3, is KAGVTQTPRYLIKTRGQQVTLSCSPISGHRSVSWYQQTPGQGLQFLFEYFSETQRNKGNFPGRFSGRQFSNSRSEMNVSTLELGDSALYLCASNPDSREGTQYFGPGTRLLVL.

DNA for the CDR3: TGCGCCAGCAGCCAAGTTTCGGGTGAGCAGTTCTTC. It encodes CASSQVSGEQFF. The V call is TRBV4-1, the J call TRBJ2-1; D not certain. CDR1 MGHRA and CDR2 YSYEKL come from the germline V gene. The V end was cut by 1 base, the J end by 9 bases, with 7 bases between. The CDR3 extends over 12 amino acids.

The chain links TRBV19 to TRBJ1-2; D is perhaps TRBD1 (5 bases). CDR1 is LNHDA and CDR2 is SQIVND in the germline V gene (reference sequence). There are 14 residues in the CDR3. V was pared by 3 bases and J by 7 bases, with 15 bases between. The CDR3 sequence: CASSILWGVGGYTF. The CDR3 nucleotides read TGTGCCAGTAGTATTCTGTGGGGGGTCGGTGGCTACACCTTC.

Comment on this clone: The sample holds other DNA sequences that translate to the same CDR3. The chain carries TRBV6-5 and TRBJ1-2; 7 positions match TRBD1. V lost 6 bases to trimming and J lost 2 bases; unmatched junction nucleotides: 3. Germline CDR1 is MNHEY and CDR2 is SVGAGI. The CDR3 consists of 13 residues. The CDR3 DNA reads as TGTGCCAGCAGACCGGGACAGAACTATGGCTACACCTTC. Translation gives CASRPGQNYGYTF.

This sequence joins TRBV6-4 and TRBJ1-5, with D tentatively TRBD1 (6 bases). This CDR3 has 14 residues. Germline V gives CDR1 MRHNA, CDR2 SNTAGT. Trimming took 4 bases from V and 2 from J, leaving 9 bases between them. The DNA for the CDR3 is TGTGCCAGCAGTGGCAGGGGTGGCAATCAGCCCCAGCATTTT. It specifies CASSGRGGNQPQHF.

The CDR3 DNA follows: TGCAGTGCTAGTAAATACGGGGGAAATCCTGGAAAACTGTTTTTT. Residues: CSASKYGGNPGKLFF. The chain recombines TRBV20-1 with TRBJ1-4; the D gene is possibly TRBD1 (5 bases). Germline V lookup: CDR1 DFQATT, CDR2 SNEGSKA (reference sequence). This CDR3 has 15 residues. V was trimmed by 3 bases and J by 10 bases, leaving 21 bases between them.

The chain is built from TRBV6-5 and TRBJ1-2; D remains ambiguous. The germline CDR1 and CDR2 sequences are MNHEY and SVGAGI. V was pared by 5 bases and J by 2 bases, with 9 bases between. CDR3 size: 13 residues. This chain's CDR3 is CASSHAQNYGYTF. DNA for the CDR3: TGTGCCAGCAGTCACGCACAGAACTATGGCTACACCTTC.

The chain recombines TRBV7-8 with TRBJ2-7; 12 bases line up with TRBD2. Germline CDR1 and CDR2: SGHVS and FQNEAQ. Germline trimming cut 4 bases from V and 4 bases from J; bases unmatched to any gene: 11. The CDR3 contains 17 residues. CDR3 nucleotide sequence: TGTGCCAGCAGCTCCTTCGCTAGCGGGGGGGCCAGTTACGAGCAGTACGTC. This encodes CASSSFASGGASYEQYV.